The 17 T cell receptor beta chains in this list originate from one sample, sequenced in a study of shared clonotypes between healthy human individuals. Data came from immunoSEQ multiplex PCR; TCRdb stores just in-frame clones and leaves some out. The sample consists of roughly 86,000 clones, approximately 63% of them appearing once. The sample comprised memory CD8+ T cells sorted from blood. Noted subset: CD45RO+ cells pooled with CCR7-negative TemRA cells. Receptors originate from a man aged 30 to 39 in good health.

This clone occurred many times. The V and J genes are TRBV7-6 and TRBJ2-2; perhaps TRBD2 as D (6 bases). Trimming stripped 1 base from V and 7 bases from J, with 13 bases between. Germline values: CDR1 SGHVS, CDR2 FNYEAQ. The CDR3 spans 15 residues. The CDR3 protein is CASSLGASEGGELFF. For the CDR3, the DNA is TGTGCCAGCAGCTTAGGTGCTAGCGAGGGCGGGGAGCTGTTTTTT.

A single count supports this clone. The V and J genes are TRBV9 and TRBJ2-3; D may be TRBD2 (5 bases). CDR3 size: 15 residues. Germline-derived CDR1 and CDR2 are SGDLS and YYNGEE. Trimming removed 4 bases from V and 2 bases from J, with 14 bases in between. CDR3 amino acids: CASSHTSGITDTQYF. The DNA for the CDR3 is TGTGCCAGCAGCCATACGAGCGGTATCACAGATACGCAGTATTTT. The full variable domain, in which reference TRBV9 and TRBJ2-3 provide the parts outside the CDR3, is DSGVTQTPKHLITATGQRVTLRCSPRSGDLSVYWYQQSLDQGLQFLIQYYNGEERAKGNILERFSAQQFPDLHSELNLSSLELGDSALYFCASSHTSGITDTQYFGPGTRLTVL.

This sequence joins TRBV7-9 and TRBJ2-6; D is undetermined. Germline V gene lookup returns CDR1 SEHNR and CDR2 FQNEAQ (reference sequence). The CDR3 runs 15 residues. V lost 1 base to trimming and J lost 1 base, with 5 bases between them. CDR3 in amino acids: CASSLGGSGANVLTF. CDR3 bases: TGTGCCAGCAGCTTAGGAGGTTCTGGGGCCAACGTCCTGACTTTC.

The chain links TRBV6-6 to TRBJ2-3; D may match TRBD1 or TRBD2 (6 bases each). This CDR3 spans 16 amino acids. The ends were cut back, 9 bases at V and 4 bases at J, with 23 bases in the middle. CDR1 MNHNY and CDR2 SVGAGI come from the germline V gene (reference sequence). As DNA, the CDR3 is TGTGCCAGTCGAGACTGGGGGGCGCGGACCTCAGATACGCAGTATTTT. It specifies CASRDWGARTSDTQYF.

The chain employs TRBV6-1 and TRBJ2-1; TRBD2 matches 11 bases. Germline lookup yields CDR1 MNHNS and CDR2 SASEGT. With 2 bases clipped from V and 9 bases from J, the junction kept 6 bases outside the gene matches. CDR3 length: 15 residues. CDR3 residues: CASSEFSGRAGEQFF. CDR3 nucleotides: TGTGCCAGCAGTGAATTTAGCGGGAGGGCCGGTGAGCAGTTCTTC.

The chain employs TRBV5-5 and TRBJ2-7; weak D call: TRBD1 (5 bases). V was pared by 4 bases and J by 8 bases, with 16 bases between. The CDR3 has 13 residues. The germline CDR1 and CDR2 sequences are SGHKS and YYEKEE (reference sequence). CDR3 sequence (DNA): TGTGCCAGCAGCCTACTTGAACAGGTGCAGCAGTACTTC. The encoded protein is CASSLLEQVQQYF.

This sequence joins TRBV28 and TRBJ2-7, with 7 bases lining up with TRBD2. The V gene end was trimmed by 11 bases and the J gene end by 3 bases; junction bases not matched to a gene: 4. The CDR3 sequence is 11 residues long. Per the germline V gene, CDR1 is MDHEN and CDR2 is SYDVKM. The CDR3 sequence is CAGGELYEQYF. The CDR3 nucleotides read TGTGCCGGGGGGGAGCTCTACGAGCAGTACTTC.

The chain recombines TRBV5-1 with TRBJ2-5; weak D call: TRBD1 (6 bases). The V end was cut by 2 bases, the J end by 3 bases, with 14 bases between. The length of the CDR3 is 15 residues. Per the germline V gene, CDR1 is SGHRS and CDR2 is YFSETQ. CDR3 in amino acids: CASSLQGGEEETQYF. CDR3 sequence (DNA): TGCGCCAGCAGCTTACAGGGTGGGGAAGAAGAGACCCAGTACTTC.

The chain couples TRBV7-8 to TRBJ2-3; no clear D. CDR3 length: 13 amino acids. Germline V gives CDR1 SGHVS, CDR2 FQNEAQ. The V gene lost 1 base and the J gene lost 2 bases, with 4 bases spanning the gap. The CDR3 protein is CASSLVPTDTQYF. The CDR3 coding sequence is TGTGCCAGCAGCTTAGTGCCCACAGATACGCAGTATTTT.

The rearrangement joins TRBV7-6 to TRBJ2-1; TRBD2 aligns across 10 bases. CDR3 length: 15 amino acids. Germline trimming cut 8 bases from V and 7 bases from J; bases unmatched to any gene: 11. Germline CDR1 reads SGHVS; CDR2 reads FNYEAQ. The CDR3 DNA follows: TGTGCCAGCCATAGTTCGCCTAGCGGGAGTAATGAGCAGTTCTTC. It encodes CASHSSPSGSNEQFF.

This clone was counted only a few times. The chain recombines TRBV28 with TRBJ1-2; no clear D. Trimming shortened V by 3 bases and J by 6 bases, and 8 bases separated the two germline ends. The CDR3 runs to 12 residues. The V gene's germline CDR1 is MDHEN and CDR2 SYDVKM. The CDR3 reads CASSFGVDGYTF. The CDR3, as DNA: TGTGCCAGCAGTTTCGGGGTAGATGGCTACACCTTC.

This chain links TRBV5-1 with TRBJ1-5, with 9 positions matching TRBD1. V lost 3 bases and J lost 4; bases outside the gene matches: 5. This CDR3 contains 15 residues. Germline assignment: CDR1 SGHRS and CDR2 YFSETQ. CDR3 protein: CASSWGTGTNQPQHF. Here the CDR3 DNA reads TGCGCCAGCAGCTGGGGGACAGGGACGAATCAGCCCCAGCATTTT.

This clone was seen only a few times. The gene calls are TRBV19 and TRBJ2-7, with 7 bases identical to TRBD2. This CDR3 comprises 14 residues. Germline CDR1 LNHDA, CDR2 SQIVND (reference sequence). J gave up 0 bases and V 5 bases, and 4 bases lay outside the gene matches. The CDR3 sequence: CASSHGGSSYEQYF. The DNA of the CDR3 is TGTGCCAGTAGTCACGGGGGGAGCTCCTACGAGCAGTACTTC.

The rearrangement uses TRBV9 and TRBJ1-3; no clear D gene. Germline assignment: CDR1 SGDLS and CDR2 YYNGEE. There are 18 residues in the CDR3. V was pared by 0 bases and J by 3 bases, with 19 bases between. The CDR3 sequence: CASSVEAGILGLGNTIYF. The DNA of the CDR3 is TGTGCCAGCAGCGTAGAGGCCGGGATTTTAGGCCTTGGAAACACCATATATTTT.

This chain uses TRBV10-2 with TRBJ1-1; D is unclear. The germline V gene has CDR1 WSHSY and CDR2 SAAADI. V dropped 1 base and J dropped 8 bases, with 14 bases sitting between them. This CDR3 spans 14 amino acids. CDR3 coding DNA: TGCGCCAGCAGTGAGTTAGGACTGATTAACGAAGCTTTCTTT. It codes for CASSELGLINEAFF.

V usage is TRBV25-1 and J usage is TRBJ2-7; 11 bases agree with TRBD1. The CDR3 runs 14 residues. Germline CDR1 MGHDK, CDR2 SYGVNS. V shed 8 bases and J 2 bases; nucleotides not matched to a gene: 5. CDR3 residues: CASDPGQGAYEQYF. CDR3 in DNA: TGTGCCAGCGATCCGGGACAGGGGGCCTACGAGCAGTACTTC.

The chain recombines TRBV28 with TRBJ2-3; D perhaps matches TRBD2 (7 bases). The CDR3 runs to 16 residues. Germline-derived CDR1 and CDR2 are MDHEN and SYDVKM. Between the trimmed V and J ends, which lost 8 bases and 3 bases, there was a span of 21 bases. This CDR3 reads CASAPKGGEMTDTQYF. In DNA form, the CDR3 reads TGTGCCAGCGCCCCTAAAGGGGGGGAGATGACAGATACGCAGTATTTT. Complete variable domain (other parts from reference TRBV28 and TRBJ2-3): DVKVTQSSRYLVKRTGEKVFLECVQDMDHENMFWYRQDPGLGLRLIYFSYDVKMKEKGDIPEGYSVSREKKERFSLILESASTNQTSMYLCASAPKGGEMTDTQYFGPGTRLTVL.